What follows are 24 T cell receptor beta chains derived from one specimen sequenced in a study of a mutant IDH1 vaccine in newly diagnosed glioma. No antigen is known for these receptors. Time point of the sample: week 35, safety follow-up. Alongside topical imiquimod, each dose of vaccine comprised 300 ug of mutant IDH1 20-mer peptide. The table came from immunoSEQ multiplex PCR; TCRdb's copy has only in-frame clones and leaves some out. The repertoire holds tens of thousands of clones, with approximately 83% as singletons. Sequenced here: PBMCs, sampled from a glioma patient whose treatment included an IDH1 peptide vaccine. Every receptor here comes from a woman in her forties or fifties with glioma.

This rearrangement joins TRBV19 to TRBJ1-3, with D hard to call. The CDR3 consists of 13 residues. From germline, CDR1 is LNHDA and CDR2 SQIVND (reference sequence). V lost 7 bases and J lost 1, with 8 bases in between. The CDR3 DNA reads TGTGCCAGTACGGCCTCGTCTGGAAACACCATATATTTT. Its protein product is CASTASSGNTIYF.

This clone was counted a single time. The chain couples TRBV5-6 to TRBJ1-2; maybe TRBD1 (5 bases). V lost 3 bases, J lost 5 bases, and 11 bases lay in between. The CDR3 spans 13 residues. Per the germline V gene, CDR1 is SGHDT and CDR2 is YYEEEE. CDR3 protein: CASSSDNKYGYTF. CDR3 in DNA: TGTGCCAGCAGCTCGGACAACAAATATGGCTACACCTTC. The entire variable domain, with the rest obtained from reference TRBV5-6 and TRBJ1-2, is as follows: DAGVTQSPTHLIKTRGQQVTLRCSPKSGHDTVSWYQQALGQGPQFIFQYYEEEERQRGNFPDRFSGHQFPNYSSELNVNALLLGDSALYLCASSSDNKYGYTFGSGTRLTVV.

The rearrangement links TRBV27 to TRBJ1-1; D gene unclear. The CDR3 length is 13 residues. Looked up from germline, CDR1 is MNHEY and CDR2 is SMNVEV (reference sequence). V lost 6 bases and J lost 4, with 12 bases in between. CDR3 in amino acids: CASRSRPRTEAFF. The CDR3 DNA follows: TGTGCCAGCAGGAGTCGACCCCGCACTGAAGCTTTCTTT.

This clone is labeled as medium-sized. The same CDR3 arises from other DNA sequences in this sample as well. As DNA, the CDR3 is TGTGCCAGCAGCTTAGCTCAGGGTAATGAAAAACTGTTTTTT. This translates into CASSLAQGNEKLFF. The chain has TRBV7-9 and TRBJ1-4, with D tentatively TRBD1 (5 bases). The germline CDR1 and CDR2 sequences are SEHNR and FQNEAQ (reference sequence). The CDR3 length is 14 residues. V was trimmed by 0 bases and J by 4 bases, leaving 6 bases between them.

This clone was found once. The rearrangement joins TRBV5-6 to TRBJ2-3; weak D call: TRBD1 (6 bases). The CDR3 contains 18 residues. Germline loops: CDR1 SGHDT, CDR2 YYEEEE. Trimming removed 1 base from V and 2 bases from J, with 20 bases in between. This chain's CDR3 is CASSLYLKDGGHTDTQYF. The CDR3 DNA follows: TGTGCCAGCAGCTTGTATCTGAAGGATGGGGGCCACACAGATACGCAGTATTTT.

The chain uses TRBV9 and TRBJ1-1; D remains unclear. V lost 2 bases, J lost 0 bases, and 5 bases lay in between. The CDR3 covers 13 residues. The germline V gene encodes CDR1 SGDLS and CDR2 YYNGEE. CDR3 coding DNA: TGTGCCAGCAGCGTCCCGGTGAACACTGAAGCTTTCTTT. Encoded protein: CASSVPVNTEAFF.

The chain recombines TRBV12-5 with TRBJ2-2; D not certain. V lost 9 bases and J lost 3, with 14 bases in between. CDR3 size: 14 residues. Per the germline V gene, CDR1 is LGHNT and CDR2 is FRNRAP. The CDR3 region is CARRPWTHTGELFF. In DNA form, the CDR3 reads TGTGCTAGACGTCCCTGGACCCACACCGGGGAGCTGTTTTTT.

The rearrangement uses TRBV9 and TRBJ1-2; D may be TRBD1 (5 bases). V lost 1 base and J lost 3, with 10 bases in between. This CDR3 contains 14 residues. The germline gives CDR1 SGDLS, CDR2 YYNGEE. The CDR3 here is CASSVKGDDYGYTF. In nucleotides, the CDR3 is TGTGCCAGCAGCGTAAAAGGGGACGACTATGGCTACACCTTC.

This clone was detected once. This chain uses TRBV10-1 with TRBJ1-1; 9 nucleotides align to TRBD1. The CDR3 consists of 13 residues. Trimming removed 4 bases from V and 6 bases from J; junction bases left unmatched: 3. The V gene's germline CDR1 is WNHNN and CDR2 SYGVQD (reference sequence). CDR3 bases: TGCGCCAGCAGTGGTGGGGACAGGGCTGAAGCTTTCTTT. It encodes CASSGGDRAEAFF.

V usage is TRBV5-1 and J usage is TRBJ2-2, with TRBD2 as a possible D gene (5 bases). CDR3 length: 14 amino acids. V shed 0 bases and J shed 7 bases, with 10 bases lying between them. In germline, CDR1 is SGHRS, CDR2 YFSETQ. Here the CDR3 DNA reads TGCGCCAGCAGCTTGGCCCGGGAACGCGGGGAGCTGTTTTTT. It yields the protein CASSLARERGELFF. The full variable domain, with the rest looked up from reference TRBV5-1 and TRBJ2-2, is KAGVTQTPRYLIKTRGQQVTLSCSPISGHRSVSWYQQTPGQGLQFLFEYFSETQRNKGNFPGRFSGRQFSNSRSEMNVSTLELGDSALYLCASSLARERGELFFGEGSRLTVL.

V usage is TRBV15 and J usage is TRBJ1-6; the D gene is possibly TRBD1 (6 bases). V lost 0 bases and J lost 10, with 7 bases in between. Germline V CDR1 and CDR2: LNHNV, YYDKDF (reference sequence). The CDR3 covers 13 residues. CDR3 in amino acids: CATSRDQGSPLHF. CDR3 nucleotides: TGTGCCACCAGCAGAGATCAGGGGTCACCCCTCCACTTT. Full variable domain (outside the CDR3, taken from reference TRBV15 and TRBJ1-6): DAMVIQNPRYQVTQFGKPVTLSCSQTLNHNVMYWYQQKSSQAPKLLFHYYDKDFNNEADTPDNFQSRRPNTSFCFLDIRSPGLGDTAMYLCATSRDQGSPLHFGNGTRLTVT.

This chain uses TRBV9 with TRBJ1-2; no reliable D call. The germline V and J ends were trimmed by 4 bases and 1 base, with 2 bases remaining between them. Germline lookup yields CDR1 SGDLS and CDR2 YYNGEE. The CDR3 loop spans 11 amino acids. CDR3 coding DNA: TGTGCCAGCAGCCTTAACTATGGCTACACCTTC. Translating it yields CASSLNYGYTF.

The chain links TRBV18 to TRBJ1-5; D remains ambiguous. CDR3 size: 16 residues. Germline V CDR1 and CDR2: KGHSH, LQKENI. The V end lost 0 bases, the J end lost 4 bases, and 13 bases lay between the germline ends. The CDR3 nucleotides are TGTGCCAGCTCACCACCGTTGGGGATGGGAAATCAGCCCCAGCATTTT. Encoded protein: CASSPPLGMGNQPQHF.

The J gene is TRBJ2-7, the V gene TRBV5-1; perhaps D is TRBD1 or TRBD2 (5 bases each). This CDR3 has 15 residues. With 0 bases removed from V and 2 bases from J, the gap between germline ends came to 12 bases. CDR1 and CDR2 (germline): SGHRS, YFSETQ. The CDR3 region has the DNA TGCGCCAGCAGCTTGGCCCGGGGCACTACCTACGAGCAGTACTTC. Translated: CASSLARGTTYEQYF.

The chain is built from TRBV7-2 and TRBJ1-6; D perhaps matches TRBD1 (5 bases). Germline lookup yields CDR1 SGHTA and CDR2 FQGNSA. Deletions cut 5 bases from V and 15 bases from J, with 20 bases between. The CDR3 totals 14 residues. The CDR3 here is CASSRSERGWLLHF. The CDR3 nucleotides read TGTGCCAGCAGCCGAAGTGAGAGGGGATGGCTCCTCCACTTT.

The chain couples TRBV10-2 to TRBJ1-3, with D unresolved. Germline V gene sequence: CDR1 WSHSY, CDR2 SAAADI. Trimming removed 2 bases from V and 4 bases from J, with 9 bases in between. This CDR3 spans 14 amino acids. This CDR3 reads CASSEGGSGNTIYF. Written as DNA, the CDR3 is TGCGCCAGCAGTGAGGGTGGGAGCGGAAACACCATATATTTT.

In nucleotides, the CDR3 is TGTGCCAGCAGCCTCAGGACAGCAGCTAACTATGGCTACACCTTC. Its translation is CASSLRTAANYGYTF. This chain joins TRBV6-5 and TRBJ1-2; weak D call: TRBD1 (6 bases). Germline lookup yields CDR1 MNHEY and CDR2 SVGAGI. V was clipped by 6 bases and J by 0 bases, with 14 bases between them. This CDR3 is built from 15 residues.

The genes are TRBV5-1 and TRBJ2-7, with 8 bases identical to TRBD1. V was clipped by 0 bases and J by 7 bases; unmatched bases: 9. The CDR3 is 15 residues long. CDR1 is SGHRS and CDR2 is YFSETQ in the germline V gene. In DNA, the CDR3 is TGCGCCAGCAGCTTGGCGGGACAGGCCAACGGGGAGCAGTACTTC. It codes for CASSLAGQANGEQYF.

The rearrangement joins TRBV6-6 to TRBJ2-5; D remains unclear. Germline CDR1 MNHNY, CDR2 SVGAGI (reference sequence). The V gene lost 5 bases and the J gene lost 2 bases, with 3 bases spanning the gap. This CDR3 comprises 11 residues. CDR3 amino acids: CASSAQETQYF. CDR3 sequence (DNA): TGTGCCAGCAGTGCTCAAGAGACCCAGTACTTC.

The chain is built from TRBV9 and TRBJ1-6, with D hard to call. The V end lost 0 bases, the J end lost 7 bases, and 11 bases lay between the germline ends. CDR1 SGDLS and CDR2 YYNGEE come from the germline V gene. This CDR3 comprises 15 residues. The CDR3 reads CASSVDSGANSPLHF. Here the CDR3 DNA reads TGTGCCAGCAGCGTAGATTCAGGTGCCAATTCACCCCTCCACTTT. Drawing the rest from reference TRBV9 and TRBJ1-6, the complete variable domain is DSGVTQTPKHLITATGQRVTLRCSPRSGDLSVYWYQQSLDQGLQFLIQYYNGEERAKGNILERFSAQQFPDLHSELNLSSLELGDSALYFCASSVDSGANSPLHFGNGTRLTVT.

The chain links TRBV5-6 to TRBJ2-5; no clear D. There are 11 residues in the CDR3. V was trimmed by 1 base and J by 4 bases, leaving 2 bases between them. From germline, CDR1 is SGHDT and CDR2 YYEEEE. The CDR3 DNA reads TGTGCCAGCAGCTTGCGAGAGACCCAGTACTTC. Translation: CASSLRETQYF.

V usage is TRBV4-2 and J usage is TRBJ1-4, with D possibly TRBD1 on 6 matching bases. With 3 bases removed from V and 7 bases from J, the gap between germline ends came to 18 bases. The CDR3 extends over 16 amino acids. The germline CDR1 and CDR2 sequences are LGHNA and YNFKEQ. Here the CDR3 DNA reads TGTGCCAGCAGCCAGTTCCGGGACACGTTGGGTGAAAAACTGTTTTTT. It translates to CASSQFRDTLGEKLFF.

The chain is built from TRBV19 and TRBJ1-2; 12 nucleotides agree with TRBD1. The CDR3 length is 15 residues. J was trimmed by 7 bases and V by 7 bases; bases with no gene match: 10. CDR1 is LNHDA, CDR2 SQIVND, per germline (reference sequence). The CDR3 sequence is CASIGAGQGAFGYTF. CDR3 nucleotides: TGTGCCAGTATTGGGGCGGGACAGGGGGCTTTTGGCTACACCTTC.

The sample holds a few counts of this clone. The V call is TRBV12-5, the J call TRBJ1-5, with a tentative D call TRBD1 (5 bases). V was clipped by 6 bases and J by 6 bases, with 12 bases between them. This CDR3 contains 13 residues. Germline CDR1 reads LGHNT; CDR2 reads FRNRAP. The CDR3 coding sequence is TGTGCTAGTGGGGGATCTGGGGGTCAGCCCCAGCATTTT. As protein: CASGGSGGQPQHF.